This TCR beta chain emerged from a study of cytomegalovirus exposure and HLA in healthy donors (dated by TCRdb to between 2016 and 2019). With respect to the entire study: An earlier analysis of fewer than 750 of the donors reported 276 Gb of sequence data and around 100 million unique TCR beta sequences obtained from about 200 million T cells. A later analysis re-examined previously published TCR beta repertoires from more than 650 donors and added high-resolution HLA genotyping to investigate patterns of TCR occurrence. Of the approximately 370 genotyped donors, approximately 81% were placed in the genetic ancestry cluster associated with self-reported Caucasian donors. The aim of the study was to test whether cataloging public T cell receptors could identify signatures of past pathogen exposure. In an earlier analysis of 587 of the donors, high-throughput TCR beta sequencing was used to judge whether each TCR beta V gene segment behaved as functional or pseudogenic. Every repertoire in the discovery cohort had been generated on one and the same sequencing platform. Alongside the repertoire data, information on donor age, sex, ethnicity and CMV serostatus was compiled. Class I and class II HLA loci were covered by the typing at four-digit resolution. Roughly five DR-DQ haplotypes were handled as single units for association and clustering, since linkage in the cohort was strong. The study used immunosequencing to profile the T cell repertoires of approximately 690 subjects and linked those repertoires to cytomegalovirus serostatus. The number of donors typed differed by locus, with about 629-640 for A, B, C, DRB1 and DQB1, roughly 550 for DQA1, 600 to 610 for DPA1, and roughly 450 for DPB1. Genome-wide SNP genotypes for about 65% of the roughly 670 donors were used in a later genetic analysis, which treated that subset as a discovery cohort. Approximately 300 gigabases of sequencing data and 70 million to 100 million unique TCR sequences made up an early release that covered under 750 HLA-typed donors. Besides the first cohort of roughly 700 subjects, a separate validation cohort made up of 120 different subjects was used. High-throughput TCR immunosequencing, statistical association of individual TCRs with disease status, and machine learning were combined to predict cytomegalovirus infection status. Among about 370 genotyped donors of the cohort, an average of about 240,000 unique TCR beta nucleotide sequences was sequenced per donor, of which about 18% were non-productive. In the later analysis, no new phenotypic data were used to find candidate immune exposures; instead, reliance was placed on TCR beta sequences and their occurrence across donors.

As to this clone: Its cognate antigen has yet to be identified. No much larger clonotype is one base removed from it; base qualities were not supplied.

Compared with germline, V lacks 5 bases and J lacks 7 bases; bases without a gene match: 14. Counted from cysteine to phenylalanine, this CDR3 has 17 amino acids. Only the CDR3 DNA is retained, 51 bases long and in frame from the first base. For CDR1 and CDR2, the germline V gene lists SGHAT and FQNNGV. The library relied on the immunoSEQ multiplex PCR assay. The multiplex PCR relied on a mix of 60 forward primers for TCR Vbeta segments and 13 reverse primers for TCR Jbeta segments. The CDR3 region of rearranged TCR beta genes was amplified from genomic DNA by a multiplex PCR assay. The amplified TCR beta libraries were sequenced on the Illumina HiSeq System as 87-base-pair reads. In the source study's methods: Across the 666 repertoires, a later analysis counted some 80 million unique TCR beta chains, roughly 11 million of which were shared by at least two donors. Raw reads were error-corrected and collapsed into unique sequences with a nearest-neighbor algorithm that merged closely related sequences to remove PCR and sequencing errors. Alignment of CDR3 sequences to IMGT reference sequences was used to assign V, D and J gene segments. Each retained sequence needed at least a six-nucleotide match to both a V gene segment and a J gene segment. A rearrangement counted as productive if the CDR3 had no stop codons and remained in frame with V and J, and every other rearrangement counted as non-productive. CDR3 was defined according to IMGT convention as the region running from the second conserved V-encoded cysteine to the conserved J-encoded phenylalanine. Sequences without an unambiguous match to a single V gene segment were excluded from the earlier analysis of 587 of the donors. An earlier analysis of 587 of the donors classified V segments as functional when productive rearrangements were above 56.7% and as segregating when the standard deviation between donors was above 5%. A statistical classification framework was built to diagnose cytomegalovirus status from the catalog of TCR beta chain sequences. In a later analysis, V and J genes were assigned by comparing TCR nucleotide sequences against IMGT/GENE-DB human TR gene sequences. Using the TCRdist pipeline, a later analysis assigned CDR3 sequences along with most-parsimonious VDJ recombination scenarios. In a later analysis, each TCR beta chain was defined by its CDR3 amino acid sequence together with its V-gene family, and reads lacking a unique V-gene family were excluded. A later analysis removed 550 to 700 highly shared, low-generation-probability nucleotide sequences to deal with suspected cross-contamination and a sequencing artifact. A later analysis calculated a clonal expansion index for each public chain from normalized within-repertoire ranks of inferred template counts. In a later analysis, generation probabilities were computed using a VDJ recombination model fitted to out-of-frame rearrangements, and the results were checked against IGoR. In a later analysis, TCR-TCR, TCR-HLA and TCR-CMV co-occurrence was scored with hypergeometric tests, and a repertoire-size bias correction was applied to TCR pairs. False discovery rates were estimated in a later analysis by permuting HLA or CMV assignments 20 times. In a later analysis, co-occurring TCRs were grouped with DBSCAN, and TCRdist sequence similarity was added when clustering was performed within HLA-allele-positive subsets. Repertoires with fewer than 30,000 or more than 120,000 public chains were left out of co-occurrence clustering, as were a handful of repertoires with anomalous nucleotide sharing. TCRdb obtained this table from immuneACCESS and retained in-frame rearrangements with V and J assigned. These tables miss some clones; where compared with another copy, unresolved V genes account for less than half of the shortfall, and the remainder is unexplained. That table is the source of V, J and clone size, and D and trimming were worked out from the DNA. For this sample there are more than 90,000 clones; roughly 80% appear just once. The ten biggest clones cover roughly 20% of the sample.

In total, around 600 healthy bone marrow donors made up the cohort. All cohort members were sampled while nominally healthy, although unrecorded immune exposures were likely present. The donor tested CMV seropositive, placing the donor among the roughly 270 seropositive members of the cohort. Each donor provided a peripheral blood sample, and peripheral blood mononuclear cells were used for TCR beta sequencing. Genomic DNA extraction from the blood cell samples was performed with the Qiagen DNeasy Blood Extraction Kit. General findings and caveats noted by the study authors: In both the original and validation cohorts, the classifier was reported to diagnose cytomegalovirus status with high specificity and sensitivity. In a later analysis, HLA-associated TCR beta chains showed more clonal expansion and lower generation probabilities than non-associated chains that were equally common. This cohort had only TCR beta chains sequenced, and the lack of alpha or paired-chain data limited which features could be detected. In a later analysis, the rate of TCR association differed among HLA loci, with DRB1 alleles having the most associated TCRs and HLA-C alleles having the fewest. In an earlier analysis of approximately 590 of the donors, most TCR beta V segments appeared in productive rearrangements about 90% or about 30% of the time, broadly matching IMGT annotations. Across donors, most TCR sequences were observed very rarely, whereas some public TCRs were present in many individuals. For the cohort, immune exposure information was limited to CMV serostatus. Because the 87-base-pair reads could not distinguish some IMGT-functional V segments, including TRBV6-2 and TRBV6-3, those segments were excluded. The study gave a list of about 160 TCR beta chains associated with cytomegalovirus. Because counts were too low, some 17 rarely observed V segments, including chromosome 9 orphons, were left out of the earlier analysis of 500 to 650 of the donors. A later genetic analysis associated a missense DCLRE1C variant with V-gene and J-gene trimming of TCR beta chains, and an independent cohort replicated the association. The authors suggested that the approach could potentially be extended to other disease states and immunological phenotypes. A later analysis associated about 18,000 TCR beta sequences with specific HLA alleles at a false discovery rate of 0.05. When HLA alleles, especially DR and DQ, strongly co-occurred, TCR associations were difficult to assign to individual alleles. Linkage disequilibrium might explain the correlated functional status among segregating V segments, but an unknown experimental factor could not be excluded. A further reported finding was that TCR beta sequences accurately predicted the HLA-A and HLA-B alleles for most subjects in the first cohort. A few of the identified cytomegalovirus-associated TCR beta chains were confirmed in vitro to be specific for cytomegalovirus antigens. Sequencing depth was assumed to be roughly uniform across donors in the presence/absence analyses, though that assumption may not hold. Compared with the 666-donor mean, donors in an Asian-associated ancestry cluster had fewer N-insertions in productive TCRs, according to a later genetic analysis. Because HLA typing was missing for some donors at each locus, association tests included only the typed subset. According to a later analysis, most CMV-associated TCR beta chains appeared to be HLA-restricted, and the HLA associations seemed to be driven largely by CMV exposure. A later analysis reported that several top co-occurrence clusters appeared linked to parvovirus B19, influenza, CMV and Epstein-Barr virus. A cluster of highly shared sequence variants was judged likely to be a technical artifact of the sequencing pipeline.

This chain is built from TRBV11-2 and TRBJ2-1, and 10 bases in between align with TRBD2. Sequencing input: PBMCs. This sequence was found in a man between 25 and 39 years old in good health and CMV-seropositive. The nucleotide sequence reads TGTGCCAGCAGCCCCCGAATGTGGAGCGGGGGGGCGAATGAGCAGTTCTTC. Its translation is CASSPRMWSGGANEQFF.